This T cell receptor (beta chain) was sequenced in a study of human T cells and chemical hapten exposure. This clonotype was observed a handful of times. Documented time point: patch test 1, 2 weeks after DPC sensitization. The treatment here: therapeutic diphenylcyclopropenone sensitization with weekly scalp DPC. At every patch-test visit, blood was drawn before the patch test was applied. A single record per CDR3 protein comes from TCRdb applying MiXCR to the RACE reads. This sample has around 120,000 distinct CDR3 sequences, with roughly an eighth found just once. The germline V gene encodes CDR1 SGHTA and CDR2 FQGNSA. V lost 5 bases and J lost 4, with 15 bases in between. CDR3 length equals 15 residues.

Sequenced material: whole blood, taken in connection with sensitization to the hapten diphenylcyclopropenone (DPC). The V call is TRBV7-2, the J call TRBJ1-5; possible D gene TRBD1, 5 bases. This sequence originates from a man aged 18 to 29 with alopecia areata. Some clones in this sample may be carry-over from other donors' samples. The CDR3 nucleotides read TGTGCCAGCAGCCGATCCCGACAGCTAAATCAGCCCCAGCATTTT. It encodes CASSRSRQLNQPQHF. Supplemented by reference TRBV7-2 and TRBJ1-5, the full variable domain reads GAGVSQSPSNKVTEKGKDVELRCDPISGHTALYWYRQSLGQGLEFLIYFQGNSAPDKSGLPSDRFSAERTGGSVSTLTIQRTQQEDSAVYLCASSRSRQLNQPQHFGDGTRLSIL.